This TCR beta chain was sequenced in a study of neurological immune-mediated disorders. Germline CDR1 SQVTM, CDR2 ANQGSEA. The CDR3 spans 12 residues. V dropped 6 bases and J dropped 4; count of bases not matched to a gene: 6. There are many counts of this clonotype. The cDNA came from 5'RACE with 10-nucleotide random UMIs. Each CDR3 protein is one row after TCRdb ran MiXCR on the 5' RACE reads. The top ten hold 21% of the sample, which has 40,000 to 50,000 distinct CDR3 sequences, 10% seen once. The receptor was isolated from a middle-aged woman with HTLV-1-associated myelopathy (HAM/TSP). Sequencing input: PBMCs. The genes are TRBV29-1 and TRBJ2-7; 7 nucleotides align to TRBD1. In nucleotides, the CDR3 is TGCAGCGTAGGGACAGAGTATTACGAGCAGTACTTC. Encoded protein: CSVGTEYYEQYF.